Here is one TCR beta chain with its context. Sequencing was at survey level. Measured with immunoSEQ multiplex PCR; TCRdb has only the in-frame clones, and not every one. Of 3,500 to 4,500 clones listed, 76% are singletons. This sample was taken from a study of STAT5B mutations in CD4+ large granular lymphocyte leukemia. Between the trimmed V and J ends, which lost 5 bases and 2 bases, there was a span of 10 bases. The germline V gene has CDR1 LNHNV and CDR2 YYDKDF (reference sequence). The CDR3 contains 13 residues. This chain uses TRBV15 with TRBJ2-7; weak D call: TRBD1 (5 bases). The TCR was taken from a man aged 65 to 85 with CD4+ T-cell large granular lymphocyte leukemia. The specimen sequenced was PBMCs. The DNA of the CDR3 is TGTGCCACCAGCGAGACAGTAACCTACGAGCAGTACTTC. Encoded protein: CATSETVTYEQYF.